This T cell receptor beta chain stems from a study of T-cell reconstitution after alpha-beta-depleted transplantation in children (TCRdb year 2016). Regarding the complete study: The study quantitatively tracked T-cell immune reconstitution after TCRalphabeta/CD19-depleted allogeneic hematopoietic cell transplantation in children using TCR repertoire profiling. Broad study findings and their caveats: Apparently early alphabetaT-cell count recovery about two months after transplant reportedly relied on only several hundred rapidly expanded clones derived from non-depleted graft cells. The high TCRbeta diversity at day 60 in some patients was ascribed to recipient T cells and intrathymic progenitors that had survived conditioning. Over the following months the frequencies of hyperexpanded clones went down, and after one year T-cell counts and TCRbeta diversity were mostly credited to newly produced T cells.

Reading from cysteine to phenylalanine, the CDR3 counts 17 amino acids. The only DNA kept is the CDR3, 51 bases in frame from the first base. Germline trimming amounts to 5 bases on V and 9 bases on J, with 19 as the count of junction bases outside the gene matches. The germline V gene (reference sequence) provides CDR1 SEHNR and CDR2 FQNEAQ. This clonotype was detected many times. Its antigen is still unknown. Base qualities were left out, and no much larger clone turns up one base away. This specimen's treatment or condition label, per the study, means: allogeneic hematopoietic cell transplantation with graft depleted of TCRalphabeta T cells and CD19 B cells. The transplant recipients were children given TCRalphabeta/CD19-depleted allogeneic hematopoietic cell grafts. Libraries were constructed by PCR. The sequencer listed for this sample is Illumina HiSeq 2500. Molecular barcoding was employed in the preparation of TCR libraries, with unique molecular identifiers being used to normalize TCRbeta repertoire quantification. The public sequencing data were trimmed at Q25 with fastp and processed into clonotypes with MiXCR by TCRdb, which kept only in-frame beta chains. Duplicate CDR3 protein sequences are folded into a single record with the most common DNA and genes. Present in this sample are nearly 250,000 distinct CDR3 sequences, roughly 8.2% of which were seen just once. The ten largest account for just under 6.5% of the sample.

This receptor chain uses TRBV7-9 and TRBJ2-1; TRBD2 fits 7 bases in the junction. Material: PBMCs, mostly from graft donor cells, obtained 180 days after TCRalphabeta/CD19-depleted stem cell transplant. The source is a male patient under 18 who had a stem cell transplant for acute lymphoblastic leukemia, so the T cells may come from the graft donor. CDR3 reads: CASSPPQREPTRGEQFF. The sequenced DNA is TGTGCCAGCAGCCCCCCACAGCGGGAACCTACCCGGGGTGAGCAGTTCTTC.